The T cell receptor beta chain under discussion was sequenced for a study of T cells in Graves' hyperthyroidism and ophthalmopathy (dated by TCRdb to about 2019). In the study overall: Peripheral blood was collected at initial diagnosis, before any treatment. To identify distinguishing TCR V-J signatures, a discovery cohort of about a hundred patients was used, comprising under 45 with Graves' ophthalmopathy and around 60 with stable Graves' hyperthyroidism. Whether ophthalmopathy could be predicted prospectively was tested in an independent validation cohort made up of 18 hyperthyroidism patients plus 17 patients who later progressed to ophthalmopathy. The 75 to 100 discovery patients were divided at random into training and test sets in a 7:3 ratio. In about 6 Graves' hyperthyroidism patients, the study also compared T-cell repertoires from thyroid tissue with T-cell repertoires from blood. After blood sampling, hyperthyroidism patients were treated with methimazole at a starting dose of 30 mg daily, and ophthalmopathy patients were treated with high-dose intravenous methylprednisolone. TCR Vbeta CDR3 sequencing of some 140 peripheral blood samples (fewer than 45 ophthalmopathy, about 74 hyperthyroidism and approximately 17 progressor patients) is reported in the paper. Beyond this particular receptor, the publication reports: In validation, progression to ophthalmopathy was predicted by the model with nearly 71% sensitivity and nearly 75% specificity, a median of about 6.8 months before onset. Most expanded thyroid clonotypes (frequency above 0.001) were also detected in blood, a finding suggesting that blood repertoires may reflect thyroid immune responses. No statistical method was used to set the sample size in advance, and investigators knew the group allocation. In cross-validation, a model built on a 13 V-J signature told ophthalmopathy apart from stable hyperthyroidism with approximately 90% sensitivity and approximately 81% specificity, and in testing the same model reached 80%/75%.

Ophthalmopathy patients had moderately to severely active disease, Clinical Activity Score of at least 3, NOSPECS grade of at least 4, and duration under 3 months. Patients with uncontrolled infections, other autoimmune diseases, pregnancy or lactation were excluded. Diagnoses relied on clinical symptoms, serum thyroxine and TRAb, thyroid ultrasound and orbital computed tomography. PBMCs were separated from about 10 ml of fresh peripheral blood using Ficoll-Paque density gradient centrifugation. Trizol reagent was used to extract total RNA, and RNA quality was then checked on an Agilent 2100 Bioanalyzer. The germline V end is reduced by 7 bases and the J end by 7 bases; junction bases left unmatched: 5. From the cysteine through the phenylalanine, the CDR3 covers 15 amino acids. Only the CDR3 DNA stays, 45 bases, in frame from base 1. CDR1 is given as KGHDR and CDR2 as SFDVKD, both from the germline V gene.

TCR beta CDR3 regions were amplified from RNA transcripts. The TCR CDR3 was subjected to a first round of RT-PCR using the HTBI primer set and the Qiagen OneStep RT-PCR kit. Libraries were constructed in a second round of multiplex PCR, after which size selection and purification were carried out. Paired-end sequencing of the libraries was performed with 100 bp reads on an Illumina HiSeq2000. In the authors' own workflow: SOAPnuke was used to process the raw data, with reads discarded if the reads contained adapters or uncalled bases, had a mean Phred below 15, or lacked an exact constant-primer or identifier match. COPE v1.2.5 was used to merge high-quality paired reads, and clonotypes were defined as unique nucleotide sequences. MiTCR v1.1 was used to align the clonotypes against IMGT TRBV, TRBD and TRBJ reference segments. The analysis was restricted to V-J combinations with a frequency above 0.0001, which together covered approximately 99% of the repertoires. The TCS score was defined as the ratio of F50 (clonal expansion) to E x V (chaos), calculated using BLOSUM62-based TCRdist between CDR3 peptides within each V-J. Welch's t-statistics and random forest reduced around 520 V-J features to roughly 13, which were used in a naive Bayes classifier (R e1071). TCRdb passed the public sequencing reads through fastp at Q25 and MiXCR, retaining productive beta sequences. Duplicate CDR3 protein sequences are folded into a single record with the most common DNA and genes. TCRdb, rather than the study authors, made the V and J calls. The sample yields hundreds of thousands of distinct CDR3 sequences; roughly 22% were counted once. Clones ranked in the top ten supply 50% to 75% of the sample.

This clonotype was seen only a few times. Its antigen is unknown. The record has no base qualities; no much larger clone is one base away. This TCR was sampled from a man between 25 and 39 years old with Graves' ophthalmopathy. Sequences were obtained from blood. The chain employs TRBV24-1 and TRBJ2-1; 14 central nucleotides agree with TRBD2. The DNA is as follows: TGTGCCACCAGGGGGACTAGCGGGAGAATAAATGAGCAGTTCTTC. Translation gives CATRGTSGRINEQFF.